This is a list of T cell receptor beta chains from one sample in a study of shared clonotypes between healthy human individuals. This table comes from immunoSEQ multiplex PCR, and its TCRdb copy is limited to in-frame clones, with some not included. The sample has some 2,400,000 clones, approximately 96% seen once. Specimen: naive CD4+ T cells sorted from blood. The source of these receptors is a man between 18 and 29 years old in good health. CDR3s include the opening cysteine and the closing phenylalanine or tryptophan. The D gene is left open where the match is weak. Only part of the rows carry a size: once, few, many, or a class if the clone is expanded.

>NA|NA|TRBV2|TRBJ2-2
CASRAGIPTGELFF
TGTGCCAGCAGAGCCGGGATCCCGACCGGGGAGCTGTTTTTT
>NA|NA|TRBV6-5|TRBJ1-2
CASSYIGLGGYTF
TGTGCCAGCAGTTACATAGGATTGGGCGGCTACACCTTC
>NA|NA|TRBV9|TRBJ1-4
CASSPMTGHLNEKLFF
TGTGCCAGCAGCCCCATGACGGGACACCTTAATGAAAAACTGTTTTTT
>NA|NA|TRBV29-1|TRBJ1-2
CSVEYGNYGYTF
TGCAGCGTTGAATACGGGAACTATGGCTACACCTTC
>NA|NA|TRBV6-1|TRBJ2-2
CASRLGQMSTGELFF
TGTGCCAGCAGGCTGGGCCAGATGTCCACCGGGGAGCTGTTTTTT
>NA|NA|TRBV6-1|TRBJ2-5
CASLRDNQETQYF
TGTGCCAGCCTCCGGGACAACCAAGAGACCCAGTACTTC
>TRBD1|NA|TRBV6-1|TRBJ1-4
CASSRTGTEKLFF
TGTGCCAGCAGCAGGACAGGGACTGAAAAACTGTTTTTT
>NA|NA|TRBV9|TRBJ2-1
CASSVEPGNEQFF
TGTGCCAGCAGCGTAGAACCCGGCAATGAGCAGTTCTTC
>TRBD2|once|TRBV6-5|TRBJ2-7
CASALAGAYEQYF
TGTGCCAGCGCCCTTGCGGGGGCCTACGAGCAGTACTTC
>NA|NA|TRBV27|TRBJ1-1
CASSLSRNTEAFF
TGTGCCAGCAGTTTAAGCAGAAACACTGAAGCTTTCTTT
>NA|NA|TRBV11-1|TRBJ2-7
CASSLSSPADGSKQYF
TGTGCCAGCAGCTTAAGCTCGCCGGCCGACGGCTCCAAGCAGTACTTC
>NA|NA|TRBV11-2|TRBJ2-1
CASSLGTTQFF
TGTGCCAGCAGCTTAGGGACGACCCAGTTCTTC
>TRBD1|NA|TRBV2|TRBJ1-2
CASGQALGYTF
TGTGCCAGCGGACAGGCCTTGGGCTACACCTTC
>NA|NA|TRBV9|TRBJ2-7
CASSAQSSYEQYF
TGTGCCAGCAGCGCCCAGAGCTCCTACGAGCAGTACTTC
>NA|NA|TRBV5-1|TRBJ2-7
CASSRDRLATYEQYF
TGCGCCAGCAGTCGTGACAGGCTGGCCACCTACGAGCAGTACTTC
>NA|NA|TRBV5-1|TRBJ1-2
CASSLAGQTGNGYTF
TGCGCCAGCAGCTTGGCGGGGCAGACGGGTAATGGCTACACCTTC
>NA|once|TRBV11-2|TRBJ2-7
CASSLDPYEQYF
TGTGCCAGCAGCTTGGACCCCTACGAGCAGTACTTC
>NA|NA|TRBV5-1|TRBJ1-4
CASSSGATNEKLFF
TGCGCCAGCAGCTCGGGGGCCACTAATGAAAAACTGTTTTTT
>NA|NA|TRBV5-1|TRBJ1-1
CASSSPGANTEAFF
TGCGCCAGCAGCTCCCCGGGAGCCAACACTGAAGCTTTCTTT
>NA|NA|TRBV6-1|TRBJ1-5
CASENRNQPQHF
TGTGCCAGCGAGAACCGTAATCAGCCCCAGCATTTT
>TRBD1|NA|TRBV5-4|TRBJ1-2
CASSAQQGVYGYTF
TGTGCCAGCAGCGCCCAACAGGGGGTCTATGGCTACACCTTC
>TRBD2|NA|TRBV7-9|TRBJ2-7
CASSFTPGLADNPYEQYF
TGTGCCAGCAGCTTTACCCCAGGACTAGCGGACAACCCCTACGAGCAGTACTTC
>NA|NA|TRBV5-6|TRBJ1-6
CASSLTDTSSPLHF
TGTGCCAGCAGCCTGACGGACACTTCCTCACCCCTCCACTTT
>TRBD2|NA|TRBV10-3|TRBJ2-7
CAIKSSGDEQYF
TGTGCCATCAAAAGTAGCGGGGATGAGCAGTACTTC
>NA|NA|TRBV6-6|TRBJ2-2
CASSYSNGNTGELFF
TGTGCCAGCAGTTACTCGAATGGGAACACCGGGGAGCTGTTTTTT
>NA|NA|TRBV7-2|TRBJ2-5
CASSLRASYQETQYF
TGTGCCAGCAGCTTAAGGGCCTCGTACCAAGAGACCCAGTACTTC
>TRBD2|NA|TRBV7-6|TRBJ2-3
CASSQTSGGAVDTQYF
TGTGCCAGCAGCCAGACTAGCGGGGGGGCAGTAGATACGCAGTATTTT
>NA|once|TRBV5-1|TRBJ2-3
CASSAEGLLNGDTQYF
TGCGCCAGCAGCGCCGAAGGACTGCTCAATGGGGATACGCAGTATTTT
>TRBD1|NA|TRBV7-9|TRBJ2-5
CASSSGQGKETQYF
TGTGCCAGCAGCTCTGGACAGGGTAAAGAGACCCAGTACTTC
>TRBD1|NA|TRBV7-2|TRBJ1-4
CASSFQGVAEKLFF
TGTGCCAGCAGCTTCCAGGGGGTTGCTGAAAAACTGTTTTTT
>NA|once|TRBV5-1|TRBJ2-2
CASSLAGSPGGELFF
TGCGCCAGCAGCTTGGCCGGGTCTCCGGGCGGGGAGCTGTTTTTT
>NA|NA|TRBV5-1|TRBJ1-6
CASSLAGWAGNVKSVGKRAPLHF
TGCGCCAGCAGCTTGGCCGGGTGGGCCGGAAACGTTAAGTCAGTCGGGAAAAGGGCACCCCTCCACTTT
>TRBD1|NA|TRBV5-1|TRBJ2-2
CASSLETGSGTGELFF
TGCGCCAGCAGCTTAGAGACAGGGTCGGGCACCGGGGAGCTGTTTTTT
>NA|NA|TRBV6-1|TRBJ1-3
CASSEGILSGNTIYF
TGTGCCAGCAGTGAAGGAATACTCTCTGGAAACACCATATATTTT
>NA|NA|TRBV5-1|TRBJ2-3
CASSFARPLGGSDTQYF
TGCGCCAGCAGCTTCGCCAGGCCCCTTGGGGGTTCAGATACGCAGTATTTT
>TRBD1|NA|TRBV6-6|TRBJ2-3
CASGDGTGGIDTQYF
TGTGCCAGCGGGGACGGGACAGGGGGCATAGATACGCAGTATTTT
>NA|once|TRBV5-4|TRBJ2-5
CASSLGAGQETQYF
TGTGCCAGCAGCTTGGGGGCCGGCCAAGAGACCCAGTACTTC
>NA|NA|TRBV2|TRBJ1-2
CASTGENYGYTF
TGTGCCAGCACAGGGGAAAACTATGGCTACACCTTC
>NA|NA|TRBV19|TRBJ1-2
CASSIHGYLNYGYTF
TGTGCCAGTAGTATACACGGGTACCTTAACTATGGCTACACCTTC
>TRBD1|NA|TRBV28|TRBJ1-2
CATGGTGWDYGYTF
TGTGCCACCGGAGGGACAGGGTGGGACTATGGCTACACCTTC
>NA|NA|TRBV28|TRBJ1-5
CASSYGPSQGPQHF
TGTGCCAGCAGTTACGGTCCGTCCCAAGGGCCCCAGCATTTT
>TRBD1|NA|TRBV6-5|TRBJ1-6
CASRRTGVDNSPLHF
TGTGCCAGCAGACGAACAGGGGTGGATAATTCACCCCTCCACTTT